A single sample gave rise to the 19 T cell receptor beta chains below, sequenced in a study of sequential checkpoint blockade in melanoma. Method: immunoSEQ multiplex PCR; TCRdb's copy keeps in-frame clones and lacks some. The profile shows fewer than 6,500 clones, about 26% of them singletons. Described treatment: randomized to nivolumab then ipilimumab (arm A) or the reverse (arm B). The source was tumor tissue (inferred from file names), collected from a patient given nivolumab and ipilimumab in sequence. The receptors here all came from a human donor with melanoma.

This clone has ten or more counts. Here the CDR3 reads CASSVGTLGNTEAFF. Here the CDR3 DNA reads TGTGCCAGCAGCGTAGGGACTCTAGGAAACACTGAAGCTTTCTTT. This chain joins TRBV9 and TRBJ1-1; no clear D gene. The V end was cut by 0 bases, the J end by 2 bases, with 11 bases between. From germline, CDR1 is SGDLS and CDR2 YYNGEE. The CDR3 is made up of 15 amino acids.

The CDR3 coding sequence is TGTGCCAGCAGTTTCCGGGGGAGCCACTCCTACGAGCAGTACTTC. Its protein is CASSFRGSHSYEQYF. The chain joins TRBV28 to TRBJ2-7; D possibly corresponds to TRBD2 (6 bases). V lost 3 bases and J 0 bases, leaving 12 bases between the germline ends. The CDR3 has 15 amino acids. Germline lookup yields CDR1 MDHEN and CDR2 SYDVKM.

This clone was counted a few times. The chain uses TRBV28 and TRBJ1-4, with TRBD1 matching over 9 bases. Germline CDR1 is MDHEN and CDR2 is SYDVKM. After removal of 6 bases from V and 8 bases from J, the junction contained 13 bases not matched to a gene. CDR3 length: 16 amino acids. CDR3 sequence: CASSGTDRGDEEKLFF. The CDR3 DNA sequence: TGTGCCAGCAGCGGTACAGACAGGGGGGACGAAGAAAAACTGTTTTTT. The full variable domain, its missing parts supplied by reference TRBV28 and TRBJ1-4, is DVKVTQSSRYLVKRTGEKVFLECVQDMDHENMFWYRQDPGLGLRLIYFSYDVKMKEKGDIPEGYSVSREKKERFSLILESASTNQTSMYLCASSGTDRGDEEKLFFGSGTQLSVL.

The rearrangement links TRBV19 to TRBJ2-1; D is perhaps TRBD2 (7 bases). This CDR3 contains 15 residues. Germline CDR1 and CDR2: LNHDA and SQIVND (reference sequence). V dropped 5 bases and J dropped 0 bases, with 11 bases sitting between them. CDR3 sequence (DNA): TGTGCCAGTAGTGGGGGCGGGAGCTCCTACAATGAGCAGTTCTTC. Translated, it gives CASSGGGSSYNEQFF.

This clone was counted ten times or more. The J gene is TRBJ2-1, the V gene TRBV9, with D tentatively TRBD1 (6 bases). The CDR3 is 16 residues long. V was cut by 6 bases and J by 1 base, with 17 bases left in between. Germline-derived CDR1 and CDR2 are SGDLS and YYNGEE. The CDR3 DNA sequence: TGTGCCAGCAACCCTAAGGACAGCGTTTCCTACAATGAGCAGTTCTTC. This codes for CASNPKDSVSYNEQFF.

By sample share, this clone is medium-sized. This chain uses TRBV15 with TRBJ2-3, with 9 nucleotides matching TRBD1. The J segment lost 5 bases and the V segment lost 3 bases, leaving 12 bases of the junction unmatched. This CDR3 spans 17 amino acids. Germline CDR1 LNHNV, CDR2 YYDKDF (reference sequence). The CDR3 reads CATSSGVRTGVGDTQYF. CDR3 in DNA: TGTGCCACCAGCAGCGGAGTTCGGACAGGGGTCGGAGATACGCAGTATTTT.

This clone was counted only a few times. The chain links TRBV9 to TRBJ2-5; D is perhaps TRBD1 or TRBD2 (5 bases each). Trimming cost V 2 bases and J 2 bases, with 16 bases left between them. CDR1 is SGDLS, CDR2 YYNGEE, per germline. CDR3 size: 16 residues. CDR3 loop: CASSVATWDGQETQYF. DNA of the CDR3: TGTGCCAGCAGCGTCGCCACCTGGGACGGACAAGAGACCCAGTACTTC.

The V gene is TRBV23-1, the J gene TRBJ2-2; 10 bases are a match to TRBD2. TRBV23-1 is identified as an open reading frame with a role that is uncertain. The CDR3 runs 18 residues. V was clipped by 0 bases and J by 3 bases; unmatched bases: 7. CDR3 in amino acids: CASSQSVLAGEDTGELFF. The CDR3, as DNA: TGCGCCAGCAGTCAATCGGTCCTAGCGGGAGAAGACACCGGGGAGCTGTTTTTT.

This clone appeared many times. The rearrangement joins TRBV6-1 to TRBJ2-7; D perhaps matches TRBD2 (6 bases). Germline V gene data show CDR1 as MNHNS and CDR2 as SASEGT. The CDR3 totals 14 residues. V was trimmed by 1 base and J by 1 base, leaving 8 bases between them. CDR3 in DNA: TGTGCCAGCAGTGAAGGTAGCGGATCCTACGAGCAGTACTTC. Translating gives CASSEGSGSYEQYF.

The chain links TRBV18 to TRBJ2-2; no firm D call. This CDR3 spans 16 amino acids. The V end was cut by 3 bases, the J end by 5 bases, with 16 bases between. CDR1 and CDR2 from the germline V gene are KGHSH and LQKENI. The CDR3 reads CASSPQQGPETGELFF. The CDR3 DNA sequence: TGTGCCAGCTCACCCCAACAAGGGCCGGAAACCGGGGAGCTGTTTTTT.

Many counts were recorded for this clone. V usage is TRBV28 and J usage is TRBJ2-3; the D gene is possibly TRBD2 (6 bases). The CDR3 spans 14 residues. CDR1 and CDR2 (germline): MDHEN, SYDVKM. V lost 4 bases to trimming and J lost 4 bases, with 12 bases between them. CDR3: CASSSHPGADTQYF. CDR3 DNA: TGTGCCAGCAGTTCCCACCCGGGGGCAGATACGCAGTATTTT.

The chain uses TRBV14 and TRBJ2-1; D perhaps matches TRBD2 (6 bases). Germline lookup yields CDR1 SGHDN and CDR2 FVKESK. Trimming removed 4 bases from V and 5 bases from J, with 18 bases in between. The CDR3 length is 16 residues. The CDR3: CASSRASGVPHNEQFF. CDR3 DNA sequence: TGTGCCAGCAGCCGTGCGTCGGGAGTACCTCACAATGAGCAGTTCTTC.

This clone is medium-sized by share. The chain has TRBV9 and TRBJ1-1; 10 bases line up with TRBD1. The germline V gene encodes CDR1 SGDLS and CDR2 YYNGEE. V shed 4 bases and J 5 bases; nucleotides not matched to a gene: 8. This CDR3 spans 15 amino acids. The CDR3 reads CASSPRDRGPTEAFF. The DNA of the CDR3 is TGTGCCAGCAGCCCTCGAGACAGGGGGCCAACTGAAGCTTTCTTT.

This clone was seen ten or more times. This sequence joins TRBV11-3 and TRBJ1-5; 7 bases match TRBD1. This CDR3 spans 17 amino acids. The V gene end was trimmed by 3 bases and the J gene end by 7 bases; junction bases not matched to a gene: 15. The V gene's germline CDR1 is SGHNT and CDR2 YENEEA. The chain's CDR3 is CASSFRSRQGFLQPQHF. The CDR3 bases are TGTGCCAGCAGCTTTCGGTCCCGACAGGGATTCCTGCAGCCCCAGCATTTT.

This clone was detected many times. The chain is built from TRBV2 and TRBJ2-1, with TRBD2 matching over 10 bases. Germline values: CDR1 SNHLY, CDR2 FYNNEI. Unmatched junction bases numbered 6, after V lost 6 bases and J lost 4 bases. The CDR3 is 15 residues long. CDR3 sequence: CASRVLAGEYNEQFF. CDR3 sequence (DNA): TGTGCCAGCAGGGTCCTAGCGGGAGAGTACAATGAGCAGTTCTTC.

The chain has TRBV18 and TRBJ2-1; 9 bases map to TRBD2. V dropped 2 bases and J dropped 6; count of bases not matched to a gene: 2. Germline values: CDR1 KGHSH, CDR2 LQKENI. This CDR3 has 14 residues. Here the CDR3 reads CASSPVAGANEQFF. DNA for the CDR3: TGTGCCAGCTCACCAGTAGCGGGGGCCAATGAGCAGTTCTTC.

This clone has just a few counts. Other nucleotide sequences from this sample produce the same CDR3. The gene calls are TRBV25-1 and TRBJ2-7, with unresolved D. The CDR3 length is 14 residues. The germline V gene encodes CDR1 MGHDK and CDR2 SYGVNS. V was cut by 0 bases and J by 3 bases, with 9 bases left in between. The DNA of the CDR3 is TGTGCCAGCAGTGAATACGGTACAGTCTACGAGCAGTACTTC. Amino acids: CASSEYGTVYEQYF.

This clone turned up a few times. This chain links TRBV6-8 with TRBJ1-1, with D maybe TRBD1 (5 bases). Trimming removed 4 bases at V and 10 bases at J, with 16 bases between. The V gene's germline CDR1 is MNHGY and CDR2 SAAAGT. This CDR3 region has 13 residues. Here the CDR3 reads CASSSGQGRAAFF. The CDR3 DNA is TGTGCCAGCAGTTCCGGGCAGGGTAGGGCAGCTTTCTTT.

This clone was detected a few times. The V call is TRBV28, the J call TRBJ1-1; 8 nucleotides match TRBD1. Per the germline V gene, CDR1 is MDHEN and CDR2 is SYDVKM. The V and J ends lost 6 bases and 10 bases, in that order; junction bases with no gene match: 13. This CDR3 is 14 amino acids long. The CDR3 region is CASSSGGANPPAFF. CDR3 coding DNA: TGTGCCAGCAGCTCAGGGGGCGCGAACCCCCCAGCTTTCTTT.